A single sample is the source of the 28 T cell receptor beta chains below, sequenced in a study of CD8+ T cells in alopecia areata. Investigators isolated RNA and reverse transcribed it into cDNA to act as the sequencing template. Method: immunoSEQ multiplex PCR; TCRdb's copy keeps in-frame clones and lacks some. The sample shows some 100,000 clones, just under 60% of them seen only once. Sample treatment: oral pan-JAK inhibitor, 5-10 mg twice daily. Sample: CD8+ T cells sorted from blood, taken around week 55, from a patient treated with tofacitinib. These receptor sequences come from a human donor with alopecia areata.

The rearrangement links TRBV2 to TRBJ1-1; 8 positions agree with TRBD1. CDR1 is SNHLY and CDR2 is FYNNEI in the germline V gene. The V segment lost 7 bases and the J segment 1 base; nucleotides outside the gene matches: 8. CDR3 length equals 15 residues. CDR3 in DNA: TGTGCCAGCAAGTGGTCCAGGGGGCCGAACACTGAAGCTTTCTTT. As protein: CASKWSRGPNTEAFF. Looking up the rest from reference TRBV2 and TRBJ1-1 gives the full variable domain: EPEVTQTPSHQVTQMGQEVILRCVPISNHLYFYWYRQILGQKVEFLVSFYNNEISEKSEIFDDQFSVERPDGSNFTLKIRSTKLEDSAMYFCASKWSRGPNTEAFFGQGTRLTVV.

The genes are TRBV7-3 and TRBJ2-3, with D perhaps matching TRBD2 (6 bases). Germline V CDR1 and CDR2: SGHTA, FQGTGA. Trimming cost V 1 base and J 1 base, with 9 bases left between them. CDR3 size: 15 residues. CDR3 sequence reads: CASSLIWGGTDTQYF. DNA of the CDR3: TGTGCCAGCAGCTTAATTTGGGGGGGCACAGATACGCAGTATTTT.

Only a few counts were recorded for this clone. The V call is TRBV4-1, the J call TRBJ2-1; weak D call: TRBD2 (7 bases). The CDR3 sequence is 15 residues long. The V end lost 4 bases, the J end lost 7 bases, and 17 bases lay between the germline ends. Per the germline V gene, CDR1 is MGHRA and CDR2 is YSYEKL. The CDR3 reads CASSPRGGAENEQFF. In nucleotides, the CDR3 is TGCGCCAGCAGCCCAAGGGGGGGGGCAGAAAATGAGCAGTTCTTC.

This chain uses TRBV13 with TRBJ1-2, with 7 bases fitting TRBD1. The CDR3 is made up of 13 amino acids. CDR1 is PRHDT, CDR2 FYEKMQ, per germline (reference sequence). V was clipped by 6 bases and J by 2 bases; unmatched bases: 3. The DNA of the CDR3 is TGTGCCAGCAGTCAGGGACAGAACTATGGCTACACCTTC. Its protein is CASSQGQNYGYTF.

This rearrangement joins TRBV7-6 to TRBJ2-2; 8 positions match TRBD1. V shed 5 bases and J 6 bases; nucleotides not matched to a gene: 8. The CDR3 contains 15 residues. The germline V gene encodes CDR1 SGHVS and CDR2 FNYEAQ. The CDR3 coding sequence is TGTGCCAGCAGCCCAGGGACAGGCTATCCCGGGGAGCTGTTTTTT. It is translated as CASSPGTGYPGELFF.

This clone was detected a few times. The chain employs TRBV19 and TRBJ2-1; a weak D match, TRBD2 (6 bases). V was trimmed by 5 bases and J by 6 bases, leaving 11 bases between them. The CDR3 sequence is 13 residues long. CDR1 is LNHDA and CDR2 is SQIVND in the germline V gene (reference sequence). The CDR3 sequence: CASSFTSLNEQFF. In DNA form, the CDR3 reads TGTGCCAGTAGTTTCACTAGCCTCAATGAGCAGTTCTTC.

The chain links TRBV9 to TRBJ1-1; tentative D call: TRBD1 (5 bases). The CDR3 totals 12 residues. Trimming removed 5 bases at V and 1 base at J, with 6 bases between. Germline loops: CDR1 SGDLS, CDR2 YYNGEE. DNA of the CDR3: TGTGCCAGCAGTACAGGGAACACTGAAGCTTTCTTT. Protein product: CASSTGNTEAFF.

This clone was recorded a few times. The chain joins TRBV12-5 to TRBJ2-7; 8 nucleotides line up with TRBD1. Germline assignment: CDR1 LGHNT and CDR2 FRNRAP. The CDR3 has 13 amino acids. V was clipped by 6 bases and J by 4 bases; unmatched bases: 5. The CDR3 region has the DNA TGTGCTAGTGGACCAGGGGGCGGTTACGAGCAGTACTTC. It translates to CASGPGGGYEQYF. The full variable domain, completed using reference TRBV12-5 and TRBJ2-7, is DARVTQTPRHKVTEMGQEVTMRCQPILGHNTVFWYRQTMMQGLELLAYFRNRAPLDDSGMPKDRFSAEMPDATLATLKIQPSEPRDSAVYFCASGPGGGYEQYFGPGTRLTVT.

V and J are TRBV5-4 and TRBJ1-6; 9 nucleotides line up with TRBD1. With V trimmed by 3 bases and J by 14 bases, 9 bases remained unmatched. This CDR3 contains 14 residues. The germline CDR1 and CDR2 sequences are SGHNT and YYREEE (reference sequence). Written as DNA, the CDR3 is TGTGCCAGCAGCTCGGGGACAGGGCCCGTGGCCCTCCACTTT. Translated, it gives CASSSGTGPVALHF. The full variable domain, its missing parts supplied by reference TRBV5-4 and TRBJ1-6, is ETGVTQSPTHLIKTRGQQVTLRCSSQSGHNTVSWYQQALGQGPQFIFQYYREEENGRGNFPPRFSGLQFPNYSSELNVNALELDDSALYLCASSSGTGPVALHFGNGTRLTVT.

The chain has TRBV6-5 and TRBJ2-7, with TRBD2 identical over 7 bases. CDR1 and CDR2 from the germline V gene are MNHEY and SVGAGI. This CDR3 region has 14 residues. The junction had 4 bases not matched to a gene; V was cut back by 0 bases and J by 5 bases. The CDR3: CASSYSGSGNEQYF. The DNA for the CDR3 is TGTGCCAGCAGTTACTCGGGCAGCGGGAACGAGCAGTACTTC.

J is TRBJ2-3 and V is TRBV27; the match to TRBD2 covers 7 bases. Germline CDR1 is MNHEY and CDR2 is SMNVEV (reference sequence). V dropped 3 bases and J dropped 6; count of bases not matched to a gene: 9. The CDR3 is 15 residues long. CDR3: CASSLGLSHSDTQYF. In DNA form, the CDR3 reads TGTGCCAGCAGTTTGGGACTATCCCACAGCGATACGCAGTATTTT.

This clone was seen more than once but under ten times. This rearrangement joins TRBV7-9 to TRBJ2-1, with 9 bases aligning to TRBD2. Trimming took 8 bases from V and 7 from J; bases not matched to a gene: 6. The CDR3 loop spans 13 amino acids. The germline V gene encodes CDR1 SEHNR and CDR2 FQNEAQ (reference sequence). CDR3 in amino acids: CASLLAGGNEQFF. CDR3 in DNA: TGTGCCAGCCTCCTGGCGGGGGGGAATGAGCAGTTCTTC.

The rearrangement uses TRBV9 and TRBJ2-3, with 7 positions matching TRBD1. Germline loops: CDR1 SGDLS, CDR2 YYNGEE. CDR3 size: 15 residues. The V segment lost 6 bases and the J segment 3 bases; nucleotides outside the gene matches: 10. CDR3 region: CASKRQGSSTDTQYF. CDR3 coding DNA: TGTGCCAGCAAAAGACAGGGAAGTTCGACAGATACGCAGTATTTT.

To note about this clone: This likely came from a read error, as a far larger clone is one base away. Other nucleotide sequences from this sample produce the same CDR3. The rearrangement links TRBV5-6 to TRBJ1-1; D unclear. This CDR3 has 12 residues. CDR1 and CDR2 from the germline V gene are SGHDT and YYEEEE. V gave up 0 bases and J gave up 3 bases, with 3 bases separating them. The DNA for the CDR3 is TGTGCCAGCAGCTTGGGGGACACTGAAGCTTTCTTT. This codes for CASSLGDTEAFF.

V usage is TRBV18 and J usage is TRBJ2-3; possible D gene TRBD1, 6 bases. Per the germline V gene, CDR1 is KGHSH and CDR2 is LQKENI. V lost 5 bases and J lost 0, with 27 bases in between. CDR3 length: 20 residues. The CDR3 sequence: CASSIRTGTSTDTSTDTQYF. The CDR3 DNA is TGTGCCAGCTCAATTCGAACCGGGACAAGCACCGATACTAGCACAGATACGCAGTATTTT.

This chain links TRBV19 with TRBJ2-2; D perhaps matches TRBD2 (6 bases). Per the germline V gene, CDR1 is LNHDA and CDR2 is SQIVND (reference sequence). The CDR3 loop spans 15 amino acids. V lost 5 bases and J 1 base, leaving 11 bases between the germline ends. DNA for the CDR3: TGTGCCAGTAGTGGATCCGGGAGGAACACCGGGGAGCTGTTTTTT. Translated, it gives CASSGSGRNTGELFF.

The chain carries TRBV2 and TRBJ2-7; 7 positions agree with TRBD1. V dropped 4 bases and J dropped 3; count of bases not matched to a gene: 3. The CDR3 is 13 amino acids. In germline, CDR1 is SNHLY, CDR2 FYNNEI. For the CDR3, the DNA is TGTGCCAGCAGTGGCACAGGGGTCTACGAGCAGTACTTC. Translation gives CASSGTGVYEQYF.

As to this clone: One end of the junction is discordant with germline, which a read error may explain. The chain combines TRBV25-1 with TRBJ2-5, with 7 bases aligning to TRBD2. The CDR3 length is 12 residues. The germline CDR1 and CDR2 sequences are MGHDK and SYGVNS. This CDR3 is CGSSGRGETQYF. In DNA form, the CDR3 reads TGTGGCAGCTCAGGGAGGGGAGAGACCCAGTACTTC.

The chain uses TRBV7-9 and TRBJ2-7; D unresolved. Trimming cost V 5 bases and J 6 bases, with 11 bases left between them. Germline V gives CDR1 SEHNR, CDR2 FQNEAQ (reference sequence). CDR3 length: 12 amino acids. The chain's CDR3 is CASSPSRAEQYF. In DNA form, the CDR3 reads TGTGCCAGCAGCCCCTCCCGGGCCGAGCAGTACTTC.

This chain connects TRBV13 to TRBJ2-3; 10 bases are shared with TRBD2. The CDR3 covers 17 residues. Looked up from germline, CDR1 is PRHDT and CDR2 is FYEKMQ (reference sequence). With 0 bases clipped from V and 5 bases from J, the junction kept 8 bases outside the gene matches. The CDR3 here is CASSLGGSGGLGDTQYF. Written as DNA, the CDR3 is TGTGCCAGCAGCTTAGGAGGTAGCGGGGGGCTTGGAGATACGCAGTATTTT.

The chain is built from TRBV28 and TRBJ2-5; tentative D call: TRBD1 (6 bases). This CDR3 has 18 amino acids. With 3 bases removed from V and 3 bases from J, the gap between germline ends came to 23 bases. The germline gives CDR1 MDHEN, CDR2 SYDVKM. The CDR3 DNA reads TGTGCCAGCAGTTTTCTCCAAAATCGGACAGCCTACAAAGAGACCCAGTACTTC. Its protein product is CASSFLQNRTAYKETQYF.

The CDR3 sequence: CASSPRSSGGSDTQYF. DNA of the CDR3: TGTGCCAGCAGCCCAAGGTCTAGCGGGGGATCAGATACGCAGTATTTT. The chain links TRBV11-2 to TRBJ2-3, with 10 bases identical to TRBD2. CDR1 is SGHAT and CDR2 is FQNNGV in the germline V gene. The CDR3 consists of 16 residues. Trimming cost V 5 bases and J 4 bases; bases outside gene matches: 9.

The chain is built from TRBV6-5 and TRBJ1-2; D possibly corresponds to TRBD1 (5 bases). Looked up from germline, CDR1 is MNHEY and CDR2 is SVGAGI. The CDR3 is 15 amino acids. V lost 2 bases to trimming and J lost 1 base, with 11 bases between them. The CDR3 is CASSYMGVHNYGYTF. CDR3 DNA: TGTGCCAGCAGTTACATGGGGGTCCATAACTATGGCTACACCTTC.

This clone occurred once. The V and J genes are TRBV5-1 and TRBJ2-7; D may match TRBD1 or TRBD2 (5 bases each). The CDR3 is 17 residues long. Germline V gives CDR1 SGHRS, CDR2 YFSETQ. V gave up 0 bases and J gave up 0 bases, with 16 bases separating them. This CDR3 is CASSLAGARRLSYEQYF. In DNA, the CDR3 is TGCGCCAGCAGCTTGGCCGGGGCTAGGAGGCTCTCCTACGAGCAGTACTTC.

V gene TRBV14 combines with J gene TRBJ2-1, with D perhaps matching TRBD1 (5 bases). This CDR3 has 16 residues. Germline-derived CDR1 and CDR2 are SGHDN and FVKESK. Trimming cost V 1 base and J 7 bases, with 17 bases left between them. CDR3 nucleotide sequence: TGTGCCAGCAGCCAAGCAGTCCCAGGGCTTGCGAATGAGCAGTTCTTC. It translates to CASSQAVPGLANEQFF.

V gene TRBV19 combines with J gene TRBJ2-1, with D unresolved. Germline V CDR1 and CDR2: LNHDA, SQIVND (reference sequence). The CDR3 is 15 amino acids. The V gene lost 4 bases and the J gene lost 4 bases, with 14 bases spanning the gap. Here the CDR3 DNA reads TGTGCCAGTAGTAACCAGGTGACGGAATACAATGAGCAGTTCTTC. This translates into CASSNQVTEYNEQFF.

This clone was observed a handful of times. The V call is TRBV7-2, the J call TRBJ2-7, with TRBD2 as a possible D gene (5 bases). The germline CDR1 and CDR2 sequences are SGHTA and FQGNSA. V gave up 10 bases and J gave up 5 bases, with 12 bases separating them. The CDR3 is 11 amino acids. CDR3 sequence reads: CATLARNEQYF. The CDR3 nucleotides are TGTGCCACCCTAGCCCGGAACGAGCAGTACTTC.

V usage is TRBV30 and J usage is TRBJ2-2; D is undetermined. The V gene's germline CDR1 is GTSNPN and CDR2 SVGIG (reference sequence). V lost 2 bases and J 6 bases, leaving 7 bases between the germline ends. This CDR3 is 12 amino acids long. The CDR3 DNA sequence: TGTGCCTGGAGTCCGTTATCCGGGGAGCTGTTTTTT. This sequence encodes CAWSPLSGELFF.